This T cell receptor (beta chain) was sequenced for a study of human T cells and chemical hapten exposure. Across the whole study: 0.01% DPC was applied to the upper back in patch tests, which were read at 6 days.

Specified time point: patch test 3, about 24 weeks after DPC sensitization. Treatment here: therapeutic diphenylcyclopropenone sensitization with weekly scalp DPC. The library gave individual cDNA molecules unique molecular identifiers. Each CDR3 protein gets one entry after TCRdb re-called the RACE reads with MiXCR. This table holds more than 150,000 distinct CDR3 sequences, about 25% found once. Study conclusions and caveats: Counts of expanded TCRs (at PT1) showed a positive correlation with patch test score. With DPC sensitization, TCRs exceeding 1 in 1000 frequency showed no change.

For this clonotype: Its cognate antigen is unknown.

This TCR came from a woman between 35 and 50 years old with alopecia areata. Some clones in this sample may be carry-over from other donors' samples. The material sequenced was whole blood, taken in connection with sensitization to the hapten diphenylcyclopropenone (DPC).

The CDR3 region has the DNA TGTGCCAGCAGCTTAGCAAATCAAGAGACCCAGTACTTC. Translated, it gives CASSLANQETQYF. This chain connects TRBV7-9 to TRBJ2-5; no clear D gene. V lost 0 bases, J lost 2 bases, and 4 bases lay in between. CDR3 length: 13 residues. The germline V gene has CDR1 SEHNR and CDR2 FQNEAQ (reference sequence).